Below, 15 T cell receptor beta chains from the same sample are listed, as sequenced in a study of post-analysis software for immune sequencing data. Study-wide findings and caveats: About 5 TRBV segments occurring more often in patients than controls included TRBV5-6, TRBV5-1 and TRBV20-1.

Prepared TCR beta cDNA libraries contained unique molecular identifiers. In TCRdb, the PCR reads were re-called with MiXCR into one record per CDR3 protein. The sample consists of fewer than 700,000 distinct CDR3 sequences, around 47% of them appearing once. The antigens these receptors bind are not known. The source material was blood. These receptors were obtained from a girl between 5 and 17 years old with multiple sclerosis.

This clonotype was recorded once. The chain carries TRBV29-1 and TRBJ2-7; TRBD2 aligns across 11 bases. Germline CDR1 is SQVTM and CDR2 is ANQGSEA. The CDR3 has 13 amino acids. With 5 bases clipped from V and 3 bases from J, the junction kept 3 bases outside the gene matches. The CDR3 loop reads CSVITSGGYEQYF. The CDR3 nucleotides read TGCAGCGTTATCACTAGCGGGGGCTACGAGCAGTACTTC.

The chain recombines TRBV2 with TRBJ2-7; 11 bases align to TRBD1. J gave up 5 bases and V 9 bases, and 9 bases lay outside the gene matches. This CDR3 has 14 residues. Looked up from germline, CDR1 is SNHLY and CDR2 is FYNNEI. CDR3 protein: CARGMGQGVHEQYF. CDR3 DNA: TGTGCCAGGGGAATGGGACAGGGGGTCCACGAGCAGTACTTC. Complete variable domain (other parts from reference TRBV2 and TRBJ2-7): EPEVTQTPSHQVTQMGQEVILRCVPISNHLYFYWYRQILGQKVEFLVSFYNNEISEKSEIFDDQFSVERPDGSNFTLKIRSTKLEDSAMYFCARGMGQGVHEQYFGPGTRLTVT.

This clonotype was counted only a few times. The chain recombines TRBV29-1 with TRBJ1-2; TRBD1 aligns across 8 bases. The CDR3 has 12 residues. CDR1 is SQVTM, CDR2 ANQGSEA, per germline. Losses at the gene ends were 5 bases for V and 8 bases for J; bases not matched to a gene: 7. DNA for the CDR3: TGCAGCGTTCGACAGGGGATAGGAGGCTACACCTTC. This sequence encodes CSVRQGIGGYTF.

This CDR3 reads CASGTNLRDTQYF. In nucleotides, the CDR3 is TGTGCGTCCGGGACTAACCTAAGAGATACGCAGTATTTT. The J gene is TRBJ2-3, the V gene TRBV12-3 or TRBV12-4, with TRBD2 matching over 7 bases. The CDR3 covers 13 residues.

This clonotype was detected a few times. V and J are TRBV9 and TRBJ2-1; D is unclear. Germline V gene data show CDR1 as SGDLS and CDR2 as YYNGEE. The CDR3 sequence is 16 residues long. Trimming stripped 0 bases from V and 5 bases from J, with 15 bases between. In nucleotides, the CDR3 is TGTGCCAGCAGCGTAGATGGAAGCTCCCTGAACAATGAGCAGTTCTTC. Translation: CASSVDGSSLNNEQFF.

This chain's CDR3 is CASTDTRGNEQFF. CDR3 bases: TGCGCCAGCACCGACACTCGGGGCAATGAGCAGTTCTTC. The V gene is TRBV5-1, the J gene TRBJ2-1; D perhaps matches TRBD2 (5 bases). This CDR3 region has 13 residues. V lost 6 bases and J 6 bases, leaving 13 bases between the germline ends. CDR1 is SGHRS, CDR2 YFSETQ, per germline.

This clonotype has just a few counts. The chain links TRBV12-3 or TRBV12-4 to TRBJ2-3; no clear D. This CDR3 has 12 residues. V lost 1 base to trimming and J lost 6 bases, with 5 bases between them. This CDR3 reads CASSLGWDTQYF. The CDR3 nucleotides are TGTGCCAGCAGTTTAGGGTGGGATACGCAGTATTTT.

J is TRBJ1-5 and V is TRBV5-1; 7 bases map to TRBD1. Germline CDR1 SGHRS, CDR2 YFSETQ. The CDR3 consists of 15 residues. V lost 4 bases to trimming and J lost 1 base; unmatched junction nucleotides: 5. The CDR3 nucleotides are TGCGCCAGCAGCCCGGGACAGAGAAGCAATCAGCCCCAGCATTTT. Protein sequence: CASSPGQRSNQPQHF.

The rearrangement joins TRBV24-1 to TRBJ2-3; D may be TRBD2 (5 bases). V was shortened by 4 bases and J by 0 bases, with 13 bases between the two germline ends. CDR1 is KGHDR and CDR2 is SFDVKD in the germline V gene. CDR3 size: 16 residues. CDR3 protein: CATSEEDSTSTDTQYF. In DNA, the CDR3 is TGTGCCACCAGTGAGGAGGACTCGACTAGCACAGATACGCAGTATTTT.

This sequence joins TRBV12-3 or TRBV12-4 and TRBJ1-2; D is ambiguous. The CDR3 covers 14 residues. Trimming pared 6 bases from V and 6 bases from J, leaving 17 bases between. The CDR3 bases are TGTGCCAGCAGGTTAATCCTATACGACCATGGCTACACCTTC. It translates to CASRLILYDHGYTF.

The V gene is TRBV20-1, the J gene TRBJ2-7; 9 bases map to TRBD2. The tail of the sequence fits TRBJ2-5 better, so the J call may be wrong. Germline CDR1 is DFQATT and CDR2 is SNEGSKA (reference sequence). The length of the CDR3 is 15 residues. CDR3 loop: CSARNGGGADETQYF. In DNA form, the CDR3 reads TGCAGTGCTAGGAACGGCGGGGGGGCCGATGAGACCCAGTACTTC.

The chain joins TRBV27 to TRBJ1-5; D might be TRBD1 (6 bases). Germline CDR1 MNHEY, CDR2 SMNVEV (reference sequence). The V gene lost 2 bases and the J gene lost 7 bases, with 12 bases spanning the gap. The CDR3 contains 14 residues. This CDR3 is CASSLTGMGQPQHF. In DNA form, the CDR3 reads TGTGCCAGCAGTTTAACAGGGATGGGGCAGCCCCAGCATTTT.

CDR3 sequence (DNA): TGCAGTGCTAGATCCTTCGGGGGACAAGAGACCCAGTACTTC. It specifies CSARSFGGQETQYF. The chain joins TRBV20-1 to TRBJ2-5, with D possibly being TRBD2 (6 bases). Trimming cost V 2 bases and J 2 bases, with 12 bases left between them. From germline, CDR1 is DFQATT and CDR2 SNEGSKA (reference sequence). The CDR3 is 14 amino acids.

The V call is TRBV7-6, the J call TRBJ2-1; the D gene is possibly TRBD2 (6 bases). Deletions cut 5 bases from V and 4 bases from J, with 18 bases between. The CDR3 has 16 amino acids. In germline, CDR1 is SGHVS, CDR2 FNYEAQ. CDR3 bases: TGTGCCAGCAGCCCCAGCGGGCGGGGCAAATACAATGAGCAGTTCTTC. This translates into CASSPSGRGKYNEQFF.

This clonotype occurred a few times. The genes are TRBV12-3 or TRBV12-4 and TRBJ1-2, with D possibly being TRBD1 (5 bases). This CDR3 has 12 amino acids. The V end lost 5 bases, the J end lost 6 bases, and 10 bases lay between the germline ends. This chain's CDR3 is CASSTRQNGYTF. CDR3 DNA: TGTGCCAGCAGTACCCGACAGAATGGCTACACCTTC.